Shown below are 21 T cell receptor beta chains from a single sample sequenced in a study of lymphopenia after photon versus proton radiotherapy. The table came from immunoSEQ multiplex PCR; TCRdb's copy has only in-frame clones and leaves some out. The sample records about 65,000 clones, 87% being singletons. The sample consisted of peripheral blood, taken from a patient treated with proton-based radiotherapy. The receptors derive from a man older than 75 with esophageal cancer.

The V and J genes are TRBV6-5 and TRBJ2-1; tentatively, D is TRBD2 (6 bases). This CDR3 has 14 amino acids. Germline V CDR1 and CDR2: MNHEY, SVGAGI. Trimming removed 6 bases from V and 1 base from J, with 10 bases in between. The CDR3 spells CASRQRGSYNEQFF. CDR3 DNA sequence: TGTGCCAGCAGGCAACGGGGGTCCTACAATGAGCAGTTCTTC.

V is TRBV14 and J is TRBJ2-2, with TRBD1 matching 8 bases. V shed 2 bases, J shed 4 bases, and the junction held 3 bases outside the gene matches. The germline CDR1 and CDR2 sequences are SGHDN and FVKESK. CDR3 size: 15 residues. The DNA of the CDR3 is TGTGCCAGCAGCCAATCCGGGACAGGCACCGGGGAGCTGTTTTTT. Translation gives CASSQSGTGTGELFF.

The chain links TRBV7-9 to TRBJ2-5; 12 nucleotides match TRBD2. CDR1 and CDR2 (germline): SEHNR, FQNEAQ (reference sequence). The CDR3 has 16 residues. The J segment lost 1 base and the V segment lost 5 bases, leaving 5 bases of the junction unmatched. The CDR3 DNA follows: TGTGCCAGCAGCCCACGGACTAGCGGGACCCAAGAGACCCAGTACTTC. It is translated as CASSPRTSGTQETQYF.

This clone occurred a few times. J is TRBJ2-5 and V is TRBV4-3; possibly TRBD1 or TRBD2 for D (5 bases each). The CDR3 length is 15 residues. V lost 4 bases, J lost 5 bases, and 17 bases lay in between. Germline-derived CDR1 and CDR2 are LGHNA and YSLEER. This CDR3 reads CASSPASGAGETQYF. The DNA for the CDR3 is TGCGCCAGCAGCCCAGCCTCCGGGGCGGGCGAGACCCAGTACTTC.

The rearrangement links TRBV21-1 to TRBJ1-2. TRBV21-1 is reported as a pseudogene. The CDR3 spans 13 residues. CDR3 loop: CASSKMASAGYTF. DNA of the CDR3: TGTGCCAGCAGCAAAATGGCATCGGCCGGCTACACCTTC.

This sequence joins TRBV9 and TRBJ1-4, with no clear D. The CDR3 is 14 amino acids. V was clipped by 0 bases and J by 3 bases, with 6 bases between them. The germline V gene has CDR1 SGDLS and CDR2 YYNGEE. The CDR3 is CASSVAGSNEKLFF. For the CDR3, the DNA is TGTGCCAGCAGCGTAGCTGGGTCTAATGAAAAACTGTTTTTT. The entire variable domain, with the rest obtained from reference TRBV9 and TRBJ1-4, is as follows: DSGVTQTPKHLITATGQRVTLRCSPRSGDLSVYWYQQSLDQGLQFLIQYYNGEERAKGNILERFSAQQFPDLHSELNLSSLELGDSALYFCASSVAGSNEKLFFGSGTQLSVL.

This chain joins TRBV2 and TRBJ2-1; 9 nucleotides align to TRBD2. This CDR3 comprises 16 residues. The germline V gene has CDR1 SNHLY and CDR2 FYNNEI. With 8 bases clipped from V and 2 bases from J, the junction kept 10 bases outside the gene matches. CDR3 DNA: TGTGCCAGCGTCAGGTGGGCTAGCGGGGCCTACAATGAGCAGTTCTTC. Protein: CASVRWASGAYNEQFF.

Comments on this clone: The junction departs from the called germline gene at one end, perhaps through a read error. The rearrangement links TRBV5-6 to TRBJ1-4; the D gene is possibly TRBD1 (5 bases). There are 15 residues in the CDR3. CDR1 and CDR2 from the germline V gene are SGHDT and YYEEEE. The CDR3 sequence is CASSSDLGTKEKLFF. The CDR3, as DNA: TGTGCCAGCAGCTCCGATCTCGGGACTAAGGAAAAACTGTTTTTT.

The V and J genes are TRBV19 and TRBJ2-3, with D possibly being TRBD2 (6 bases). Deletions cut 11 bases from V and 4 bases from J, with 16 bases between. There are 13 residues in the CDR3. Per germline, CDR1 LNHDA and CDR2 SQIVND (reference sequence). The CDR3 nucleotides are TGTGCCGTGGCCGGGAGTCGGGCAGATACGCAGTATTTT. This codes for CAVAGSRADTQYF. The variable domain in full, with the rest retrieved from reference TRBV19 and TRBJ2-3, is DGGITQSPKYLFRKEGQNVTLSCEQNLNHDAMYWYRQDPGQGLRLIYYSQIVNDFQKGDIAEGYSVSREKKESFPLTVTSAQKNPTAFYLCAVAGSRADTQYFGPGTRLTVL.

Here the CDR3 DNA reads TGTGCCAGCAGGGAGAACCTCGGACAGGTCTATGGCTACACCTTC. This translates into CASRENLGQVYGYTF. The J gene is TRBJ1-2, the V gene TRBV6-5; 7 nucleotides line up with TRBD1. The CDR3 is 15 amino acids. V shed 6 bases and J 4 bases; nucleotides not matched to a gene: 11. CDR1 is MNHEY, CDR2 SVGAGI, per germline.

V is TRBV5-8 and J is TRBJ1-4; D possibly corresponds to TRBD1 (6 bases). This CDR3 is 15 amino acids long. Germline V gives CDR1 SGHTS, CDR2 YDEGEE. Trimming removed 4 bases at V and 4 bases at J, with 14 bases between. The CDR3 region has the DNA TGTGCCAGCAGCCGTACGGGACAAGTTAATGAAAAACTGTTTTTT. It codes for CASSRTGQVNEKLFF.

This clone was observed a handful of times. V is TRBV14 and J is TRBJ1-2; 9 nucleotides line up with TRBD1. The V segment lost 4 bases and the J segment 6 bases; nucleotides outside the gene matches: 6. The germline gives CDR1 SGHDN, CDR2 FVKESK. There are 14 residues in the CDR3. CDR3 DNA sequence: TGTGCCAGCAGCCTAAACAGGGGGCTGGATGGCTACACCTTC. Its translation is CASSLNRGLDGYTF.

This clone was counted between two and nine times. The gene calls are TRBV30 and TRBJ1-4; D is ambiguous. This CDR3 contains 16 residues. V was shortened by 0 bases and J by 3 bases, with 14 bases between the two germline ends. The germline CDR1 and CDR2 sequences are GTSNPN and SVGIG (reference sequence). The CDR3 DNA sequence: TGTGCCTGGAGTGTAGGTAACCGGGTCGCTAATGAAAAACTGTTTTTT. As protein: CAWSVGNRVANEKLFF. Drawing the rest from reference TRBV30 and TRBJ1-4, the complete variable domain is SQTIHQWPATLVQPVGSPLSLECTVEGTSNPNLYWYRQAAGRGLQLLFYSVGIGQISSEVPQNLSASRPQDRQFILSSKKLLLSDSGFYLCAWSVGNRVANEKLFFGSGTQLSVL.

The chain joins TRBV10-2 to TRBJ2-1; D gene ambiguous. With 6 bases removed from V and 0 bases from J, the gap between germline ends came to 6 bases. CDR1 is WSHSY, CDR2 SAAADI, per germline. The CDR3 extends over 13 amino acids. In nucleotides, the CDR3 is TGCGCCAGCAGGGGCAACTCCTACAATGAGCAGTTCTTC. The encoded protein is CASRGNSYNEQFF.

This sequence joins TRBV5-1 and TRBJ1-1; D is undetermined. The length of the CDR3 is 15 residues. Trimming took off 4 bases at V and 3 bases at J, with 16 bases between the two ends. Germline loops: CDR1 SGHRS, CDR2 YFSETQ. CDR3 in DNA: TGCGCCAGCAGCCAGGACGCCAGGTGGGACACTGAAGCTTTCTTT. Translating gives CASSQDARWDTEAFF. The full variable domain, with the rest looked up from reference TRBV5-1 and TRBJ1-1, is KAGVTQTPRYLIKTRGQQVTLSCSPISGHRSVSWYQQTPGQGLQFLFEYFSETQRNKGNFPGRFSGRQFSNSRSEMNVSTLELGDSALYLCASSQDARWDTEAFFGQGTRLTVV.

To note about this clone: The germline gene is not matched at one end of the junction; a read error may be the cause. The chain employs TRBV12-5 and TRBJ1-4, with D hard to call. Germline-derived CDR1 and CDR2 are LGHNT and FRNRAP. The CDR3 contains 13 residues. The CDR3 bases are TGTGCTAGTGCTTTGGGTGGGGATCAAAAACTGTTTTTT. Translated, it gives CASALGGDQKLFF.

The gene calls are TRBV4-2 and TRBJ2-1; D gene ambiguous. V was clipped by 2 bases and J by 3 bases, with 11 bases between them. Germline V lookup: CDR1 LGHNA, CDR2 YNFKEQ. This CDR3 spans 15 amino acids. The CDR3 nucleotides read TGTGCCAGCAGCCAAATCCCTTCTTACTACAATGAGCAGTTCTTC. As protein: CASSQIPSYYNEQFF.

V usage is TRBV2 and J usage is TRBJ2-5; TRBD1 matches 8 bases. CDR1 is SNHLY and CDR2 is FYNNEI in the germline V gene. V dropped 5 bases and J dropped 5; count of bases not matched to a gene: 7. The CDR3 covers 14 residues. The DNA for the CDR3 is TGTGCCAGCAGTCCAGGACAGGGTTATGAGACCCAGTACTTC. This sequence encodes CASSPGQGYETQYF.

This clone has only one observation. In DNA, the CDR3 is TGTGCCACCCTCCGGGACAGGGGGGTCACTGAAGCTTTCTTT. It codes for CATLRDRGVTEAFF. The V gene is TRBV2, the J gene TRBJ1-1; 11 nucleotides align to TRBD1. The CDR3 contains 14 residues. CDR1 and CDR2 (germline): SNHLY, FYNNEI. V shed 10 bases, J shed 4 bases, and the junction held 8 bases outside the gene matches.

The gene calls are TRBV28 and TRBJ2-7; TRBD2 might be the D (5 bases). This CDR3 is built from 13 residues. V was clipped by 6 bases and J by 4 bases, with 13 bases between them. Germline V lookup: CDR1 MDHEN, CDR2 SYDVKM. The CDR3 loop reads CASSTRWEYEQYF. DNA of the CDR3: TGTGCCAGCAGCACTAGGTGGGAATACGAGCAGTACTTC.

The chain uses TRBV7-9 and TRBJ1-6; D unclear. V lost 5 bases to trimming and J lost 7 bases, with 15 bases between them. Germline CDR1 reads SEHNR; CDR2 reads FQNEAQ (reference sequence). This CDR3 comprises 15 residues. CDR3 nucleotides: TGTGCCAGCAGCCCCCCCCGGGCCAACAATTCACCCCTCCACTTT. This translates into CASSPPRANNSPLHF.